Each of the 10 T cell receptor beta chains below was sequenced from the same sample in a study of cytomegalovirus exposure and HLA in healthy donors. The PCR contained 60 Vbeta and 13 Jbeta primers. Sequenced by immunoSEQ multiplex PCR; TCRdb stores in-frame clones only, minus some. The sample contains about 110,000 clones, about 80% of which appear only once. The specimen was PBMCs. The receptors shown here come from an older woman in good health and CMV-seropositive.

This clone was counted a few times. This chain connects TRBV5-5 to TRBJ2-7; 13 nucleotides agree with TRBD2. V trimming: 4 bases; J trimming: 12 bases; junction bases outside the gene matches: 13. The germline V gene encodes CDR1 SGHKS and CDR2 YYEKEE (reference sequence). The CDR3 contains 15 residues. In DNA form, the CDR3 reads TGTGCCAGCAGCGCCGCCGGGACTAGCGGGGCGGCGGGGTACTTC. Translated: CASSAAGTSGAAGYF.

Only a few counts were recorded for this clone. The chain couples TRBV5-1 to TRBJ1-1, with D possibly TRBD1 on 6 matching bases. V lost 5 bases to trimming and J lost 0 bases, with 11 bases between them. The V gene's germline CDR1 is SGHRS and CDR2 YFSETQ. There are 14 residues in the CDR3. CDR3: CASSLQGMNTEAFF. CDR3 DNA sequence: TGCGCCAGCAGTTTACAGGGCATGAACACTGAAGCTTTCTTT. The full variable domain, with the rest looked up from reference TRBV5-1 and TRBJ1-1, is KAGVTQTPRYLIKTRGQQVTLSCSPISGHRSVSWYQQTPGQGLQFLFEYFSETQRNKGNFPGRFSGRQFSNSRSEMNVSTLELGDSALYLCASSLQGMNTEAFFGQGTRLTVV.

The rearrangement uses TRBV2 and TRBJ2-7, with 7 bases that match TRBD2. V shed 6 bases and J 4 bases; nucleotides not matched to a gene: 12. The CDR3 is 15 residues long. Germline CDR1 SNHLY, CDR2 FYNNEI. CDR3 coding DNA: TGTGCCAGCAGCGGGATTCGCGGGAGTTGGTACGAGCAGTACTTC. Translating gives CASSGIRGSWYEQYF.

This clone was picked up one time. The CDR3 DNA sequence: TGTGCCAGCAGTCCCTTTACTAGCGGGAACCCGGAGCAGTTCTTC. Translation: CASSPFTSGNPEQFF. This chain uses TRBV28 with TRBJ2-1; 10 bases line up with TRBD2. The trim removed 5 bases at V and 10 bases at J, leaving 11 bases unmatched. The germline V gene encodes CDR1 MDHEN and CDR2 SYDVKM. This CDR3 comprises 15 residues. Filled out from reference TRBV28 and TRBJ2-1, the complete variable domain reads DVKVTQSSRYLVKRTGEKVFLECVQDMDHENMFWYRQDPGLGLRLIYFSYDVKMKEKGDIPEGYSVSREKKERFSLILESASTNQTSMYLCASSPFTSGNPEQFFGPGTRLTVL.

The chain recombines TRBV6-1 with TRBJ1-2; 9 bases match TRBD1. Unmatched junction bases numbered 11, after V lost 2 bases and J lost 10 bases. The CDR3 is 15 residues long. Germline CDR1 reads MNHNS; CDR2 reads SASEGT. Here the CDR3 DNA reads TGTGCCAGCAGTGAATACGGAACAGGGGGCTTGTCCTACACCTTC. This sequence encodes CASSEYGTGGLSYTF.

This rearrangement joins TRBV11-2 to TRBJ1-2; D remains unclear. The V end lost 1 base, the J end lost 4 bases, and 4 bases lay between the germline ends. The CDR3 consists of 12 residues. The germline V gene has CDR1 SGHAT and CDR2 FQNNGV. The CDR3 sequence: CASSLGSYGYTF. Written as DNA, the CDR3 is TGTGCCAGCAGCTTAGGGAGCTATGGCTACACCTTC.

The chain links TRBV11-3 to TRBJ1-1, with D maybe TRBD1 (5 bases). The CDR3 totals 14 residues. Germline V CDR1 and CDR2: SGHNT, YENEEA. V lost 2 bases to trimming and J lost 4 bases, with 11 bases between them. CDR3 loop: CASSLKGHSTEAFF. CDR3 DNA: TGTGCCAGCAGCTTAAAGGGGCACAGCACTGAAGCTTTCTTT.

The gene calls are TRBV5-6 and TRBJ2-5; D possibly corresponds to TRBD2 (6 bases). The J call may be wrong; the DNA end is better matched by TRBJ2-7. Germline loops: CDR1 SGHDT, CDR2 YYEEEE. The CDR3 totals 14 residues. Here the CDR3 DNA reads TGTGCCAGCAGCTTGGTTCGTCGGGGGTACGAGCAGTACTTC. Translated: CASSLVRRGYEQYF.

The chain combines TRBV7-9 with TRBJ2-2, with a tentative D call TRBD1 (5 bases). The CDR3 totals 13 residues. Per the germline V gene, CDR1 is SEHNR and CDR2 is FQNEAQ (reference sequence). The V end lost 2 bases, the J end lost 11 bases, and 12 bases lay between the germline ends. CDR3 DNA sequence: TGTGCCAGCAGCTTAAGGGGCCTCGTTGAGCTGTTTTTT. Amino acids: CASSLRGLVELFF.

In DNA, the CDR3 is TGTGCCAGTAGTATAGCCGGGACTAGCGGCCCCACAGATACGCAGTATTTT. Translated, it gives CASSIAGTSGPTDTQYF. The chain links TRBV19 to TRBJ2-3; TRBD2 matches at 11 bases. V was pared by 1 base and J by 2 bases, with 5 bases of the junction left unmatched. CDR1 LNHDA and CDR2 SQIVND come from the germline V gene (reference sequence). The length of the CDR3 is 17 residues.